This T cell receptor (beta chain) appears in the sequencing data of a study of blood T cell repertoires in COVID-19. For the study at large: The samples span acute and convalescent COVID-19 from the United States, Italy and Spain.

The CDR3 extends over 15 amino acids. Germline CDR1 reads MGHRA; CDR2 reads YSYEKL. V dropped 6 bases and J dropped 5 bases, with 14 bases sitting between them. How the authors handled the data: Amplifying reference gene primers gave estimates of nucleated cell counts. Method: immunoSEQ multiplex PCR; TCRdb's copy keeps in-frame clones and lacks some. The D gene and trimming were derived from the DNA, and the V and J assignments and clone size from that table. The table records some 260,000 clones, about 90% of them present only once. Participants came from about two dozen US areas, aged roughly 18 to 95 years.

Sequencing was performed on PBMCs or T cells enriched from blood (not recorded which). This TCR derives from a woman under 30 who had recovered from COVID-19. The chain couples TRBV4-1 to TRBJ1-6; possible D gene TRBD1, 5 bases. The CDR3 DNA reads as TGCGCCAGCAGTAGGGTCGAAGGGGATAATTCACCCCTCCACTTT. Protein product: CASSRVEGDNSPLHF.